One T cell receptor beta chain is described in this entry. Its antigen is currently not known. It has no much larger one-base neighbor in the sample; base qualities were not kept. This sample stems from a study of cytomegalovirus exposure and HLA in healthy donors (dated 2017 in TCRdb). For the wider study: An earlier analysis of several hundred of the donors reported under 300 Gb of sequence data and 90 million to 120 million unique TCR beta sequences obtained from 180 million or so T cells. The aim of the study was to test whether cataloging public T cell receptors could identify signatures of past pathogen exposure. Using immunosequencing, the study profiled T cell repertoires from 550 to 750 subjects and related those repertoires to cytomegalovirus serostatus. Because of strong linkage in the cohort, four or five DR-DQ haplotypes were treated as single units for association and clustering. Genome-wide SNP genotypes for about 55% of the roughly 670 donors were used in a later genetic analysis, which treated that subset as a discovery cohort. The later analysis used no new phenotypic data to find candidate immune exposures, relying instead on TCR beta sequences and their occurrence across donors. Besides the first cohort of 550 to 750 subjects, a separate validation cohort made up of some 110 different subjects was used. To study patterns of TCR occurrence, a later analysis re-analyzed previously published TCR beta repertoires from just over 650 donors and added high-resolution HLA genotyping. To predict cytomegalovirus infection status, the study combined high-throughput TCR immunosequencing, statistical association of individual TCRs with disease status, and machine learning. The genetic ancestry cluster associated with self-reported Caucasian donors included around 76% of the 398 genotyped donors. To decide whether each TCR beta V gene segment behaved as functional or pseudogenic, an earlier analysis of nearly 600 of the donors relied on high-throughput TCR beta sequencing. Every discovery cohort repertoire had been produced on one sequencing platform. Alongside the repertoire data, information on donor age, sex, ethnicity and CMV serostatus was compiled. Both class I and class II loci were covered by HLA typing, at four-digit resolution. The number of donors typed differed by locus, with roughly 620-640 for A, B, C, DRB1 and DQB1, roughly 520 for DQA1, 600 to 610 for DPA1, and some 440 for DPB1. Among about 390 genotyped donors of the cohort, an average of about 240,000 unique TCR beta nucleotide sequences were sequenced per donor, roughly 20% of them non-productive. An early release covering more than 500 HLA-typed donors comprised about 300 gigabases of sequencing data and roughly 85 million unique TCR sequences. Findings and caveats that apply to the study as a whole: A later analysis reported that several top co-occurrence clusters appeared linked to parvovirus B19, influenza, CMV and Epstein-Barr virus. In a later genetic analysis, fewer N-insertions in productive TCRs were reported among donors in an Asian-associated ancestry cluster than the roughly 710-donor mean. In an earlier analysis of some 500 of the donors, most TCR beta V segments were observed in productive rearrangements about 90% or about 30% of the time, broadly matching IMGT annotations. About 17 rarely observed V segments, including chromosome 9 orphons, were excluded from the earlier analysis of several hundred of the donors because counts were too low. For the cohort, immune exposure information was limited to CMV serostatus. Presence/absence analyses assumed roughly uniform sequencing depth across donors, an assumption that may not hold. The cohort was sequenced for TCR beta chains only, and without alpha or paired-chain data the features that could be detected were limited. Linkage disequilibrium might explain the correlated functional status among segregating V segments, but an unknown experimental factor could not be ruled out. A further reported finding was that TCR beta sequences accurately predicted the HLA-A and HLA-B alleles for most subjects in the first cohort. Some IMGT-functional V segments, including TRBV6-2 and TRBV6-3, could not be distinguished by the 87-base-pair reads and were therefore excluded. In a later analysis, most CMV-associated TCR beta chains were found to appear HLA-restricted, with HLA associations seemingly driven largely by CMV exposure. The classifier was reported to diagnose cytomegalovirus status with high specificity and sensitivity in both the original cohort and the validation cohort. According to the authors, the approach could potentially be generalized to other disease states and immunological phenotypes. When HLA alleles, especially DR and DQ, strongly co-occurred, attributing TCR associations to individual alleles was difficult. Because HLA typing was unavailable for some donors at each locus, only the typed subset was used in association tests. A later analysis found that HLA-associated TCR beta chains were more clonally expanded and had lower generation probabilities than equally common non-associated chains. In a later analysis, 16,951 TCR beta sequences were associated with specific HLA alleles at a false discovery rate of 0.05. In vitro tests confirmed that a few of the cytomegalovirus-associated TCR beta chains recognize cytomegalovirus antigens. Most TCR sequences were observed very rarely across donors, whereas some public TCRs were present in many individuals. The study listed 150 to 200 TCR beta chains as associated with cytomegalovirus. The sequencing pipeline was judged likely to have produced a cluster of highly shared sequence variants as a technical artifact. In a later analysis, TCR association rates were found to vary across HLA loci, with the most associated TCRs seen for DRB1 alleles and the fewest for HLA-C alleles. V-gene and J-gene trimming of TCR beta chains was associated with a missense DCLRE1C variant in a later genetic analysis, and the association was replicated in an independent cohort.

The cohort was made up of approximately 670 healthy bone marrow donors. All cohort members were sampled while nominally healthy, although unrecorded immune exposures were likely present. The donor tested CMV seronegative and was one of the 352 seronegative cohort members. Each donor provided a peripheral blood sample, and peripheral blood mononuclear cells were used for TCR beta sequencing. Genomic DNA was extracted from the blood cell samples with the Qiagen DNeasy Blood Extraction Kit. The germline V and J ends show losses of 8 bases and 4 bases respectively, and no gene match explains 4 bases of the junction. CDR1 MNHEY and CDR2 SMNVEV were looked up in the germline V gene (reference sequence). Counted from cysteine to phenylalanine, this CDR3 has 14 amino acids. CDR3 DNA is the only sequence kept; it has 42 bases, read in frame from the first base. Library generation was performed with the immunoSEQ multiplex PCR assay. A mixture of 60 forward primers for TCR Vbeta segments and 13 reverse primers for TCR Jbeta segments was used in the multiplex PCR. The CDR3 region of rearranged TCR beta genes was amplified from genomic DNA with a multiplex PCR assay. The amplified TCR beta libraries were sequenced on the Illumina HiSeq System as 87-base-pair reads. The original pipeline was this. A later analysis counted tens of millions of unique TCR beta chains across the roughly 700 repertoires, and roughly 10 million of these chains were shared by at least two donors. A nearest-neighbor algorithm error-corrected the raw reads and collapsed the reads into unique sequences, merging closely related sequences to remove PCR and sequencing errors. CDR3 sequences were aligned to IMGT reference sequences to assign V, D and J gene segments. For a sequence to be retained, a match of at least six nucleotides to both a V gene segment and a J gene segment was required. Rearrangements were classified as productive when the CDR3 lacked stop codons and remained in frame with V and J, and all other rearrangements were classified as non-productive. CDR3 was defined according to IMGT convention as the region running from the second conserved V-encoded cysteine to the conserved J-encoded phenylalanine. The earlier analysis of 450 to 750 of the donors excluded any sequence lacking an unambiguous match to a single V gene segment. An earlier analysis of a few hundred of the donors classified V segments as functional when productive rearrangements were above 56.7% and as segregating when the standard deviation between donors was above 5%. To diagnose cytomegalovirus status from the catalog of TCR beta chain sequences, a statistical classification framework was built. In a later analysis, TCR nucleotide sequences were compared against IMGT/GENE-DB human TR gene sequences so that V and J genes could be assigned. In a later analysis, CDR3 sequences and most-parsimonious VDJ recombination scenarios were assigned using the TCRdist pipeline. In a later analysis, each TCR beta chain was defined by its CDR3 amino acid sequence together with its V-gene family, and reads lacking a unique V-gene family were excluded. As a way to deal with suspected cross-contamination and a sequencing artifact, a later analysis dropped over 550 nucleotide sequences that were highly shared and had low generation probability. A later analysis calculated a clonal expansion index for each public chain from normalized within-repertoire ranks of inferred template counts. In a later analysis, generation probabilities were computed with a VDJ recombination model fitted to out-of-frame rearrangements, and the resulting probabilities were checked against IGoR. A later analysis scored TCR-TCR, TCR-HLA and TCR-CMV co-occurrence with hypergeometric tests, applying a repertoire-size bias correction to TCR pairs. A later analysis estimated false discovery rates by permuting HLA or CMV assignments 20 times. In a later analysis, co-occurring TCRs were grouped using DBSCAN, and TCRdist sequence similarity was added for clustering within HLA-allele-positive subsets. Repertoires with fewer than 30,000 or more than 120,000 public chains were left out of co-occurrence clustering, as were four to six repertoires with anomalous nucleotide sharing. Entries here come from immuneACCESS through TCRdb and include only in-frame sequences with V and J called. Some clones fail to appear in such tables; in the studies checked, an unresolved V gene covers under half of the shortfall, and the cause of the remainder is unknown. V and J calls and clone size are copied from that table; D and trimming were computed from the DNA. The table for this sample lists 120,000 to 150,000 clones; 78% of them were counted only once. The ten top clones hold about 2.8% of the sample.

The chain is made from TRBV27 and TRBJ2-5; 13 middle bases align to TRBD2. Sequenced input: PBMCs. The clonotype comes from a male donor in good health and CMV-seronegative. CDR3 reads: CASGRLAGGETQYF. The sequenced DNA is TGTGCCAGCGGGCGACTAGCGGGGGGAGAGACCCAGTACTTC.